These 25 T cell receptor beta chains were all obtained from the same sample, sequenced in a study of blood T cell repertoires in COVID-19. TCRdb's copy holds only in-frame clones and misses some; the assay was immunoSEQ multiplex PCR. The profile covers roughly 300,000 clones, with about nine tenths appearing a single time and approximately 12% taken by the ten largest. Material: peripheral blood. The receptors were sampled from a woman in her 30s with COVID-19, enrolled during active disease.

The chain recombines TRBV11-2 with TRBJ2-7, with D tentatively TRBD2 (6 bases). The germline V gene has CDR1 SGHAT and CDR2 FQNNGV. The CDR3 is 13 residues long. V lost 5 bases and J 5 bases, leaving 13 bases between the germline ends. CDR3 residues: CASSTPSDHEQYF. The CDR3 DNA reads TGTGCCAGCAGCACCCCTAGCGATCACGAGCAGTACTTC.

This chain uses TRBV6-5 with TRBJ1-2; 11 bases map to TRBD1. Germline V gene lookup returns CDR1 MNHEY and CDR2 SVGAGI. Trimming cost V 6 bases and J 2 bases; bases outside gene matches: 5. This CDR3 is 15 amino acids long. Here the CDR3 reads CASSLGTGGNYGYTF. CDR3 sequence (DNA): TGTGCCAGCAGCCTCGGGACAGGGGGGAACTATGGCTACACCTTC.

The V and J genes are TRBV7-2 and TRBJ1-1; no firm D call. V was cut by 4 bases and J by 5 bases, with 14 bases left in between. Germline V gene sequence: CDR1 SGHTA, CDR2 FQGNSA. There are 14 residues in the CDR3. The CDR3 DNA sequence: TGTGCCAGCAGCTCGGTGGGAGGTGGGACTGAAGCTTTCTTT. Its translation: CASSSVGGGTEAFF. The full variable domain, its missing parts supplied by reference TRBV7-2 and TRBJ1-1, is GAGVSQSPSNKVTEKGKDVELRCDPISGHTALYWYRQSLGQGLEFLIYFQGNSAPDKSGLPSDRFSAERTGGSVSTLTIQRTQQEDSAVYLCASSSVGGGTEAFFGQGTRLTVV.

The chain has TRBV3-1 (or the pseudogene TRBV3-2) and TRBJ1-4; maybe TRBD1 (5 bases). The germline V gene has CDR1 LGHDT and CDR2 YNNKEL (reference sequence). The CDR3 sequence is 11 residues long. V was shortened by 2 bases and J by 13 bases, with 8 bases between the two germline ends. DNA for the CDR3: TGTGCCAGCAGCCAAACAGGAACACTGTTTTTT. Amino acids: CASSQTGTLFF.

The count of this clone is one. This rearrangement joins TRBV10-1 to TRBJ1-1; possibly TRBD1 for D (5 bases). The CDR3 extends over 15 amino acids. Trimming stripped 5 bases from V and 3 bases from J, with 16 bases between. Looked up from germline, CDR1 is WNHNN and CDR2 is SYGVQD (reference sequence). The CDR3 sequence: CASSRTRGLDTEAFF. The CDR3 bases are TGCGCCAGCAGTAGGACACGGGGGTTGGACACTGAAGCTTTCTTT.

The rearrangement links TRBV5-5 to TRBJ2-3; 9 nucleotides align to TRBD1. Germline V gene lookup returns CDR1 SGHKS and CDR2 YYEKEE (reference sequence). CDR3 length: 14 residues. With V trimmed by 3 bases and J by 6 bases, 5 bases remained unmatched. The CDR3 DNA follows: TGTGCCAGCAGCTCCACAGGGGGCTTGGATACGCAGTATTTT. This translates into CASSSTGGLDTQYF.

The genes are TRBV18 and TRBJ1-2; 9 positions match TRBD1. Looked up from germline, CDR1 is KGHSH and CDR2 is LQKENI. The CDR3 covers 14 residues. Trimming took 5 bases from V and 2 from J; bases not matched to a gene: 3. In DNA, the CDR3 is TGTGCCAGCTCATCAACAGGGGGCAACTATGGCTACACCTTC. Translation gives CASSSTGGNYGYTF. The complete variable domain, with remaining parts taken from reference TRBV18 and TRBJ1-2, reads NAGVMQNPRHLVRRRGQEARLRCSPMKGHSHVYWYRQLPEEGLKFMVYLQKENIIDESGMPKERFSAEFPKEGPSILRIQQVVRGDSAAYFCASSSTGGNYGYTFGSGTRLTVV.

The chain recombines TRBV18 with TRBJ1-1, with TRBD1 identical over 9 bases. V shed 3 bases and J 3 bases; nucleotides not matched to a gene: 8. Germline V lookup: CDR1 KGHSH, CDR2 LQKENI. There are 16 residues in the CDR3. This CDR3 is CASSPRETGGHTEAFF. The CDR3 DNA is TGTGCCAGCTCACCTCGGGAGACAGGGGGGCACACTGAAGCTTTCTTT.

This chain links TRBV6-4 with TRBJ2-2; TRBD1 matches at 10 bases. Germline loops: CDR1 MRHNA, CDR2 SNTAGT. The CDR3 runs 16 residues. The ends lost 1 base at V and 5 bases at J; junction bases unmatched: 4. This chain's CDR3 is CASSDLGTGVTGELFF. For the CDR3, the DNA is TGTGCCAGCAGTGACTTGGGGACAGGGGTAACCGGGGAGCTGTTTTTT.

V is TRBV3-1 (or the pseudogene TRBV3-2) and J is TRBJ1-1, with a tentative D call TRBD1 (6 bases). V dropped 6 bases and J dropped 5 bases, with 13 bases sitting between them. Germline CDR1 and CDR2: LGHDT and YNNKEL (reference sequence). This CDR3 contains 13 residues. CDR3 in DNA: TGTGCCAGCAGGGAAGGGGGAGGGACTGAAGCTTTCTTT. Its protein is CASREGGGTEAFF.

The chain uses TRBV10-1 and TRBJ1-2, with D tentatively TRBD1 (5 bases). The germline V and J ends were trimmed by 6 bases and 4 bases, with 15 bases remaining between them. Germline assignment: CDR1 WNHNN and CDR2 SYGVQD (reference sequence). The length of the CDR3 is 14 residues. The CDR3 coding sequence is TGCGCCAGCAGCCCCAGGGAGGTCGGCTATGGCTACACCTTC. This translates into CASSPREVGYGYTF.

The V call is TRBV5-4, the J call TRBJ2-7, with 9 bases aligning to TRBD1. The CDR3 extends over 15 amino acids. Germline CDR1 SGHNT, CDR2 YYREEE (reference sequence). The V segment lost 4 bases and the J segment 0 bases; nucleotides outside the gene matches: 5. CDR3 nucleotides: TGTGCCAGCAGCCTCAGACAGGGGGTCTCCTACGAGCAGTACTTC. Protein: CASSLRQGVSYEQYF. Complete variable domain (other parts from reference TRBV5-4 and TRBJ2-7): ETGVTQSPTHLIKTRGQQVTLRCSSQSGHNTVSWYQQALGQGPQFIFQYYREEENGRGNFPPRFSGLQFPNYSSELNVNALELDDSALYLCASSLRQGVSYEQYFGPGTRLTVT.

The genes are TRBV28 and TRBJ2-7; the match to TRBD1 covers 8 bases. The CDR3 spans 16 residues. V dropped 3 bases and J dropped 0; count of bases not matched to a gene: 7. Germline assignment: CDR1 MDHEN and CDR2 SYDVKM. CDR3 sequence (DNA): TGTGCCAGCAGTTTCCCTTGGACAGGGACCTCCTACGAGCAGTACTTC. Amino acids: CASSFPWTGTSYEQYF.

The chain links TRBV10-2 to TRBJ1-6; no clear D gene. CDR1 is WSHSY, CDR2 SAAADI, per germline. V dropped 0 bases and J dropped 10 bases, with 10 bases sitting between them. The CDR3 is made up of 14 amino acids. CDR3 protein: CASSESSRLSPLHF. Here the CDR3 DNA reads TGCGCCAGCAGTGAGTCAAGCCGGTTGTCACCCCTCCACTTT.

This sequence joins TRBV10-3 and TRBJ2-7; TRBD2 might be the D (6 bases). The CDR3 runs 11 residues. Trimming took off 10 bases at V and 3 bases at J, with 10 bases between the two ends. Germline CDR1 reads ENHRY; CDR2 reads SYGVKD. In DNA, the CDR3 is TGTGCCACGCGGGATTACTACGAGCAGTACTTC. As protein: CATRDYYEQYF.

This CDR3 is CASSQEGGPGLYNEQFF. In DNA form, the CDR3 reads TGTGCCAGCAGCCAAGAGGGCGGCCCGGGACTATACAATGAGCAGTTCTTC. The rearrangement links TRBV3-1 (or the pseudogene TRBV3-2) to TRBJ2-1; 7 nucleotides agree with TRBD2. Germline V CDR1 and CDR2: LGHDT, YNNKEL (reference sequence). Trimming took 0 bases from V and 4 from J; bases not matched to a gene: 9. The CDR3 runs to 17 residues.

The genes are TRBV5-6 and TRBJ2-1, with a weak D call TRBD1 (6 bases). Looked up from germline, CDR1 is SGHDT and CDR2 is YYEEEE. CDR3 length: 15 amino acids. V dropped 3 bases and J dropped 5 bases, with 15 bases sitting between them. The CDR3 DNA is TGTGCCAGCAGCTGGGTCGGGACACTAAACAATGAGCAGTTCTTC. It translates to CASSWVGTLNNEQFF.

This clone was counted a single time. The rearrangement uses TRBV4-1 and TRBJ1-3; 7 bases map to TRBD1. This CDR3 comprises 17 residues. Germline loops: CDR1 MGHRA, CDR2 YSYEKL. V shed 3 bases and J 0 bases; nucleotides not matched to a gene: 8. CDR3 sequence reads: CASSHFPGQSSGNTIYF. The CDR3 region has the DNA TGCGCCAGCAGCCATTTTCCGGGACAGTCCTCTGGAAACACCATATATTTT.

Written as DNA, the CDR3 is TGTGCCAGCAGTTCCCAGGGGGGTACAGATACGCAGTATTTT. Translation: CASSSQGGTDTQYF. The rearrangement joins TRBV27 to TRBJ2-3; D perhaps matches TRBD1 (7 bases). Germline CDR1 is MNHEY and CDR2 is SMNVEV (reference sequence). This CDR3 comprises 14 residues. The V gene lost 4 bases and the J gene lost 3 bases, with 11 bases spanning the gap.

Only a few counts were recorded for this clone. This rearrangement joins TRBV4-1 to TRBJ1-6; D is undetermined. The V gene lost 0 bases and the J gene lost 7 bases, with 10 bases spanning the gap. Germline assignment: CDR1 MGHRA and CDR2 YSYEKL. The CDR3 contains 15 residues. For the CDR3, the DNA is TGCGCCAGCAGCCAAGAATACTTCCTCAATTCACCCCTCCACTTT. Translated, it gives CASSQEYFLNSPLHF.

The chain carries TRBV11-2 and TRBJ2-3; a possible D gene is TRBD2 (6 bases). The CDR3 loop spans 15 amino acids. Germline V gene data show CDR1 as SGHAT and CDR2 as FQNNGV. The V gene lost 2 bases and the J gene lost 4 bases, with 13 bases spanning the gap. CDR3 bases: TGTGCCAGCAGCTTATTTATCACGGGAGCAGATACGCAGTATTTT. This encodes CASSLFITGADTQYF.

The CDR3 DNA reads TGTGCCGCAGGTCCGGAGAACACCGGGGAGCTGTTTTTT. Amino acids: CAAGPENTGELFF. This chain links TRBV6-5 with TRBJ2-2, with no clear D. The CDR3 spans 13 residues. CDR1 and CDR2 (germline): MNHEY, SVGAGI. Trimming stripped 11 bases from V and 1 base from J, with 11 bases between.

V usage is TRBV19 and J usage is TRBJ1-1; D remains unclear. V was trimmed by 1 base and J by 4 bases, leaving 13 bases between them. CDR1 is LNHDA and CDR2 is SQIVND in the germline V gene (reference sequence). The CDR3 spans 15 residues. The CDR3 coding sequence is TGTGCCAGTAGTATAGGAAGCGTCGTGGGCACTGAAGCTTTCTTT. It specifies CASSIGSVVGTEAFF.

This clone was detected only once. This chain connects TRBV4-1 to TRBJ2-5; 12 bases are a match to TRBD2. The V and J ends lost 4 bases and 4 bases, in that order; junction bases with no gene match: 13. This CDR3 is built from 18 residues. CDR1 is MGHRA, CDR2 YSYEKL, per germline. CDR3 residues: CASSLRGTSGYDGETQYF. CDR3 nucleotide sequence: TGCGCCAGCAGCCTTCGCGGGACTAGCGGGTACGATGGAGAGACCCAGTACTTC.

The chain combines TRBV7-2 with TRBJ1-1; a weak D match, TRBD1 (6 bases). Per the germline V gene, CDR1 is SGHTA and CDR2 is FQGNSA. The CDR3 covers 14 residues. The V end was cut by 7 bases, the J end by 4 bases, with 16 bases between. CDR3: CASNYPGHGTEAFF. As DNA, the CDR3 is TGTGCCAGCAACTACCCGGGACACGGCACTGAAGCTTTCTTT.